Listed here is a single TCR beta chain. No antigen is known for it. Sequencing targeted TCR beta in T cells from blood (CD8+ and CD4+). TEMRA cells were FACS-enriched, unlike CD8+ and CD4+ T cells, which were negatively isolated. The source of the sample is a study of CD8 T cells in Susac syndrome. Germline lookup yields CDR1 SQVTM and CDR2 ANQGSEA. The CDR3 contains 11 residues. Overall study findings and caveats: The number of individuals included in the study's TCR sequencing and HLA analysis was acknowledged as relatively small.

Reverse transcription used roughly 0.5 to 1 ug RNA and random hexamers. The TCR beta CDR3 was amplified by immunoSEQ multiplex PCR across 54 Vbeta, 13 Jbeta. From the immunoSEQ multiplex PCR reads, TCRdb called clonotypes with MiXCR, one entry per CDR3 protein. The table has 150,000 to 200,000 distinct CDR3 sequences, nearly 97% seen once; the top ten hold approximately 0.088%. This chain joins TRBV29-1 and TRBJ2-5; D is possibly TRBD1 (6 bases). Material for sequencing was CD4+ T cells from PBMCs. The receptor's source is a human donor with multiple sclerosis. For the CDR3, the DNA is TGCACACCGGGACAACGGGAGACCCAGTACTTC. This translates into CTPGQRETQYF.